The clone carrying this T cell receptor beta chain has only a few counts. This sample was included in a study of T cells in Graves' hyperthyroidism and ophthalmopathy. Researchers took RNA transcripts and amplified the TCR beta CDR3 regions from them. The HTBI set primed first-round TCR CDR3 RT-PCR. TCRdb reprocessed the multiplex PCR reads via MiXCR and lists one record per CDR3 protein. Altogether approximately 620,000 distinct CDR3 sequences are present, around 14% being singletons, with the ten largest covering about 5.8%. Patients aged 18 to 65 had newly diagnosed hyperthyroidism lasting under 2 months. A patient was excluded if there was uncontrolled infection, other autoimmune disease, pregnancy or lactation. In making diagnoses, clinical symptoms, serum thyroxine and TRAb, thyroid ultrasound and orbital computed tomography were all used. The germline V and J ends were trimmed by 1 base and 5 bases, with 18 bases remaining between them. The CDR3 sequence is 16 residues long. Germline-derived CDR1 and CDR2 are SEHNR and FQNEAQ (reference sequence).

The J gene is TRBJ2-7, the V gene TRBV7-9; D gene ambiguous. Sequencing was carried out using blood. This TCR was recovered from a woman aged 25 to 45 with Graves' hyperthyroidism that later progressed to Graves' ophthalmopathy. CDR3 sequence (DNA): TGTGCCAGCAGCTTAGTAGTATGGGGTAGGCAGGACGAGCAGTACTTC. This encodes CASSLVVWGRQDEQYF.